The 9 T cell receptor beta chains given below trace back to one sample, sequenced in a study of blood T cell repertoires in COVID-19. TCRdb's copy holds only in-frame clones and misses some; the assay was immunoSEQ multiplex PCR. The table has 150,000 or so clones, around 80% seen once. The sample was PBMCs or T cells enriched from blood (not recorded which). The source of these receptors is a woman aged 45-65 years who had recovered from COVID-19.

This clone turned up a few times. V usage is TRBV6-4 and J usage is TRBJ2-3, with 7 nucleotides matching TRBD2. Germline values: CDR1 MRHNA, CDR2 SNTAGT. The CDR3 runs 15 residues. Trimming took 6 bases from V and 2 from J; bases not matched to a gene: 8. The CDR3: CASSDKGGATDTQYF. The CDR3 nucleotides read TGTGCCAGCAGCGACAAGGGAGGGGCCACAGATACGCAGTATTTT.

The chain uses TRBV12-3 or TRBV12-4 and TRBJ1-6; D ambiguous. Trimming stripped 3 bases from V and 6 bases from J, with 6 bases between. This CDR3 is built from 13 residues. CDR3 bases: TGTGCCAGCAGTTTCTCCCTTAATTCACCCCTCCACTTT. Its protein product is CASSFSLNSPLHF.

V and J are TRBV5-1 and TRBJ1-2; D is unclear. CDR3 length: 14 residues. V lost 0 bases and J lost 8, with 14 bases in between. The germline CDR1 and CDR2 sequences are SGHRS and YFSETQ. Written as DNA, the CDR3 is TGCGCCAGCAGCTTGGGCCATTCGGCCGGGGGCTACACCTTC. Its protein product is CASSLGHSAGGYTF.

The V and J genes are TRBV6-1 and TRBJ1-4; 8 positions match TRBD1. V trimming: 3 bases; J trimming: 0 bases; junction bases outside the gene matches: 3. This CDR3 is 16 amino acids long. Looked up from germline, CDR1 is MNHNS and CDR2 is SASEGT. The CDR3 here is CASSDAGGPTNEKLFF. The CDR3 region has the DNA TGTGCCAGCAGTGATGCAGGGGGCCCAACTAATGAAAAACTGTTTTTT.

The chain carries TRBV5-1 and TRBJ2-1, with 9 bases aligning to TRBD2. The length of the CDR3 is 14 residues. Germline-derived CDR1 and CDR2 are SGHRS and YFSETQ. Germline trimming cut 7 bases from V and 4 bases from J; bases unmatched to any gene: 6. CDR3 sequence reads: CASAPSGRYNEQFF. For the CDR3, the DNA is TGCGCCAGCGCACCGAGCGGGAGGTACAATGAGCAGTTCTTC.

This chain links TRBV20-1 with TRBJ1-2; D is ambiguous. Germline values: CDR1 DFQATT, CDR2 SNEGSKA (reference sequence). The ends were cut back, 3 bases at V and 8 bases at J, with 10 bases in the middle. This CDR3 has 11 amino acids. The CDR3 protein is CSASNRRGYTF. CDR3 bases: TGCAGTGCTAGCAACAGACGGGGCTACACCTTC.

The chain links TRBV7-2 to TRBJ1-1; D might be TRBD1 (5 bases). V was trimmed by 5 bases and J by 10 bases, leaving 17 bases between them. This CDR3 is built from 13 residues. Germline CDR1 is SGHTA and CDR2 is FQGNSA. Written as DNA, the CDR3 is TGTGCCAGCAGCCCTCGTCTGCAGGGCGCAGCTTTCTTT. It specifies CASSPRLQGAAFF. Filled out from reference TRBV7-2 and TRBJ1-1, the complete variable domain reads GAGVSQSPSNKVTEKGKDVELRCDPISGHTALYWYRQSLGQGLEFLIYFQGNSAPDKSGLPSDRFSAERTGGSVSTLTIQRTQQEDSAVYLCASSPRLQGAAFFGQGTRLTVV.

This rearrangement joins TRBV9 to TRBJ2-2; D possibly corresponds to TRBD2 (7 bases). Germline values: CDR1 SGDLS, CDR2 YYNGEE. The V and J ends lost 0 bases and 7 bases respectively, with 19 bases between them. The length of the CDR3 is 17 residues. The CDR3 region has the DNA TGTGCCAGCAGCGTAGTGGGAGTGGCGGGGGCGGACGGGGAGCTGTTTTTT. Protein: CASSVVGVAGADGELFF.

The J gene is TRBJ1-2, the V gene TRBV7-9; 9 nucleotides line up with TRBD1. The CDR3 has 16 residues. V was pared by 3 bases and J by 7 bases, with 12 bases of the junction left unmatched. CDR1 and CDR2 (germline): SEHNR, FQNEAQ (reference sequence). The CDR3 region has the DNA TGTGCCAGCAGCTTGGGTCCGGGACAGGGTTACAGTGGCTACACCTTC. Translated: CASSLGPGQGYSGYTF.